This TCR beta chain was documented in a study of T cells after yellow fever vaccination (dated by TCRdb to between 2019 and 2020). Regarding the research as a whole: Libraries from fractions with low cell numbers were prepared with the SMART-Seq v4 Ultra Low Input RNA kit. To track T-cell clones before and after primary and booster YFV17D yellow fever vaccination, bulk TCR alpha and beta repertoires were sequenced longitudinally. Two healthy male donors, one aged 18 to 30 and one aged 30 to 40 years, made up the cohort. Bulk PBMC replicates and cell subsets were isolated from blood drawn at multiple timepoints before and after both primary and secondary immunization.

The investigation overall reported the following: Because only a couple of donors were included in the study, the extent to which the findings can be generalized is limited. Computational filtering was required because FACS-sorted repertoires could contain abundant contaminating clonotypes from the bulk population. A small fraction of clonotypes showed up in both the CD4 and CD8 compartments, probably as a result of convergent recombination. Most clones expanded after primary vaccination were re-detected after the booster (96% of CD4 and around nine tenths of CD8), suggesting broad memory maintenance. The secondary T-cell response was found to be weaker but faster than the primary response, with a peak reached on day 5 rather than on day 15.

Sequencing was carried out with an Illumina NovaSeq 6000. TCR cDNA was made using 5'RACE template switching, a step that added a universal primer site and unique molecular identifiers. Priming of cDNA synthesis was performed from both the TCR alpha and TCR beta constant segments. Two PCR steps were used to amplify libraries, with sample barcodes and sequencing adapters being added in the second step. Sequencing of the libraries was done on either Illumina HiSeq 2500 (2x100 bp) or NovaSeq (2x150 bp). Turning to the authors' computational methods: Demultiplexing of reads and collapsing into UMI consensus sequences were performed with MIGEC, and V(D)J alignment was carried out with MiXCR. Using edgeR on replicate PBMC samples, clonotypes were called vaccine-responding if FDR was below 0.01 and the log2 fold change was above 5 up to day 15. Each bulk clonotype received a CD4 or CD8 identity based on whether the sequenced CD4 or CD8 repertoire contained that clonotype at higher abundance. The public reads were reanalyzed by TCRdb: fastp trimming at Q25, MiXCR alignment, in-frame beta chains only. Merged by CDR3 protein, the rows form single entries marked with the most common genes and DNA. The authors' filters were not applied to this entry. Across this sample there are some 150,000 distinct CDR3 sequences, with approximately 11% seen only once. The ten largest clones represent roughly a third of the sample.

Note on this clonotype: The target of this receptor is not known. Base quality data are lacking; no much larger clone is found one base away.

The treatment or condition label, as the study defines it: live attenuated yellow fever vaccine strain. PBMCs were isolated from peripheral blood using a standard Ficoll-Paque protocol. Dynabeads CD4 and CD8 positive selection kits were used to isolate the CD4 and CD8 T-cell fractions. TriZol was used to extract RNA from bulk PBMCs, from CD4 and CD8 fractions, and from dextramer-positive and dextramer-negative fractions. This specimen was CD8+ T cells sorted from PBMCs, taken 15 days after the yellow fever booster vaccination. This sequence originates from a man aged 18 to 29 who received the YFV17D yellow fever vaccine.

The CDR3 reads as follows: CASSPSRETQYF. The bases read TGTGCCAGCAGTCCTTCACGAGAGACCCAGTACTTC. Recombination joined TRBV7-9 with TRBJ2-5, with the D segment identity uncertain. The V end loses 6 bases and the J end loses 4 bases, and a stretch of 9 bases separates them. The cysteine opens and the phenylalanine closes a CDR3 of 12 amino acids. Of the read, only the CDR3 DNA is kept; its 36 bases are in frame from base 1. Via the germline V gene (reference sequence), CDR1 is SEHNR and CDR2 FQNEAQ.